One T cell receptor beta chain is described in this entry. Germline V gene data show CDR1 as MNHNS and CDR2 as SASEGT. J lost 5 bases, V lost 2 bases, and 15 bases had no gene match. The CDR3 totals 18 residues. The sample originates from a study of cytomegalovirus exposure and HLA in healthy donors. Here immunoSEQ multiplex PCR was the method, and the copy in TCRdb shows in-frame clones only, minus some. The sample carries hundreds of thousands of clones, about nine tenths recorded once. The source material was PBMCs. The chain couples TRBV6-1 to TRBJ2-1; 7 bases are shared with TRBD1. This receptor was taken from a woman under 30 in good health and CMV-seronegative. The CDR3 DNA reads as TGTGCCAGCAGTGAATCCCCAACAGGGGTTACAACGGACAATGAGCAGTTCTTC. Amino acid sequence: CASSESPTGVTTDNEQFF.